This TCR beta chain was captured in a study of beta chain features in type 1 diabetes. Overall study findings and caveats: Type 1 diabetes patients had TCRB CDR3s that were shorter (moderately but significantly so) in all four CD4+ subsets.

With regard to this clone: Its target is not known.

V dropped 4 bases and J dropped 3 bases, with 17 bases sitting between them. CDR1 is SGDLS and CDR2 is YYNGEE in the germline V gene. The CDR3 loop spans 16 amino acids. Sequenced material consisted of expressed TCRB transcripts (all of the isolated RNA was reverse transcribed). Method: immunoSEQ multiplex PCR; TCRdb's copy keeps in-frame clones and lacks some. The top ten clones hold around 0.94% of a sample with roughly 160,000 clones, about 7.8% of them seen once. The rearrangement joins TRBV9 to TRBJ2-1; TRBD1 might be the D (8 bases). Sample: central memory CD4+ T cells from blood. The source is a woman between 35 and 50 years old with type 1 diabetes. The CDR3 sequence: CASSYYRGGDYNEQFF. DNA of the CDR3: TGTGCCAGCAGCTACTACAGGGGGGGGGACTACAATGAGCAGTTCTTC.